This T cell receptor (beta chain) was captured by sequencing in a study of blood T cell repertoires in COVID-19. Study-level information: From T cells, B-cell-depleted T cells, or PBMCs came the material, which was cDNA or gDNA.

V lost 0 bases and J 5 bases, leaving 13 bases between the germline ends. There are 15 residues in the CDR3. Germline CDR1 reads SSHAT; CDR2 reads FNYEAQ (reference sequence). Authors' methods: Cell counts per sample came from amplifying reference gene primers. Only in-frame clones appear in the TCRdb table, and some are missing; sequencing was by immunoSEQ multiplex PCR. The V and J calls and clone size were taken over from that table, and D and trimming were inferred from the DNA. The sample yields around 130,000 clones, 85% seen once. This TCR was sampled from a man in his sixties with acute or convalescent COVID-19. The J gene is TRBJ2-5, the V gene TRBV7-7; D may be TRBD2 (5 bases). The specimen was peripheral blood. As DNA, the CDR3 is TGTGCCAGCAGCTTAGCGCGGGCGACCGGGGAGACCCAGTACTTC. This codes for CASSLARATGETQYF.